A selection of T cell receptor beta chains follows, all from one sample in a study of T cells expressing NK-cell markers. TCRdb reanalyzed the 5' RACE reads and collapses them to one entry per CDR3 protein, without DNA. The repertoire table contains about half a million distinct CDR3 sequences. The sequencing input was blood T cells: a sorted CD56 or NKG2C T cell subset, CD4+ or CD8+ T cells, or bulk PBMC T cells (not recorded which). These receptors came from a woman between 50 and 59 years old in good health. The CDR3 runs from the conserved cysteine through the conserved F or W. The order of the fields is V gene, J gene, CDR3 protein.

v_call: TRBV4-1; j_call: TRBJ2-3; cdr3_aa: CASSLIVMGQGSTDTQYF
v_call: TRBV5-1; j_call: TRBJ2-7; cdr3_aa: CASSLGEISYEQYF
v_call: TRBV10-3; j_call: TRBJ1-6; cdr3_aa: CAISHSTDNSPLHF
v_call: TRBV3-1; j_call: TRBJ2-3; cdr3_aa: CASSRTPGLAGVGGTQYF
v_call: TRBV7-9; j_call: TRBJ2-7; cdr3_aa: CASSQPVASGGSSYEQYF
v_call: TRBV2; j_call: TRBJ2-5; cdr3_aa: CASRPGIQETQYF
v_call: TRBV6-1; j_call: TRBJ2-7; cdr3_aa: CASNRARQGEQYF
v_call: TRBV12-3/TRBV12-4; j_call: TRBJ1-5; cdr3_aa: CASKGSDQPQHF
v_call: TRBV12-3/TRBV12-4; j_call: TRBJ2-1; cdr3_aa: CASSPGRRLDEQFF
v_call: TRBV20-1; j_call: TRBJ1-1; cdr3_aa: CSARDWGRTGGFFAFF
v_call: TRBV6-8; j_call: TRBJ2-1; cdr3_aa: CASSLRAGGVYEQFF
v_call: TRBV20-1; j_call: TRBJ2-5; cdr3_aa: CSARVRGLAGGPWETQYF
v_call: TRBV11-2; j_call: TRBJ2-3; cdr3_aa: CASSLRSWRDTQYF
v_call: TRBV14; j_call: TRBJ2-4; cdr3_aa: CASSQVEGSAKNIQYF
v_call: TRBV21-1; j_call: TRBJ1-5; cdr3_aa: CASRTSGRVSGNQPQHF
v_call: TRBV2; j_call: TRBJ2-5; cdr3_aa: CASSVGDRETQYF
v_call: TRBV20-1; j_call: TRBJ2-5; cdr3_aa: CSAKGVGRDSQETQYF
v_call: TRBV20-1; j_call: TRBJ2-3; cdr3_aa: CSVEGWDTQYF
v_call: TRBV10-3; j_call: TRBJ2-7; cdr3_aa: CAIREGTGTLYEQYF
v_call: TRBV3-1; j_call: TRBJ2-1; cdr3_aa: CASGRLPANEQFF
v_call: TRBV11-2; j_call: TRBJ2-5; cdr3_aa: CASSPGLAAGPQETQYF
v_call: TRBV3-1; j_call: TRBJ2-5; cdr3_aa: CASSQQGPRETQYF
v_call: TRBV7-2; j_call: TRBJ2-4; cdr3_aa: CASSPRTSTVIQYF
v_call: TRBV4-2; j_call: TRBJ2-1; cdr3_aa: CASSQPSGGGNEQFF
v_call: TRBV24-1; j_call: TRBJ2-2; cdr3_aa: CATRDRTNTGELFF
v_call: TRBV5-1; j_call: TRBJ2-2; cdr3_aa: CASSLVSFTGELFF
v_call: TRBV6-6; j_call: TRBJ2-3; cdr3_aa: CASSYSHPRLTSTDTQYF
v_call: TRBV5-1; j_call: TRBJ2-1; cdr3_aa: CASTFGGLGEQFF
v_call: TRBV7-9; j_call: TRBJ1-2; cdr3_aa: CASSSPTGQAVNYGYTF